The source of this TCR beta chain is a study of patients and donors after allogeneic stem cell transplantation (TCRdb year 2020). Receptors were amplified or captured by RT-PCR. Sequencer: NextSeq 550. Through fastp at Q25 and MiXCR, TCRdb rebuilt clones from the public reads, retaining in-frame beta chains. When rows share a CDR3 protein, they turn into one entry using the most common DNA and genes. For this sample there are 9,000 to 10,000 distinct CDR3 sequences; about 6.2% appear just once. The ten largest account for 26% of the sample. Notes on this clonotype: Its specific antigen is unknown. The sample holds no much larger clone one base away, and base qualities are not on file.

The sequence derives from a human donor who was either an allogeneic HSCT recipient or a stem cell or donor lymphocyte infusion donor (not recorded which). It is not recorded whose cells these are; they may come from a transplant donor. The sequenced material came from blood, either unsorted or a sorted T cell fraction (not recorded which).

The DNA reads TGTGCCAACCCGGACAGGGGAAATCAGCCCCAGCATTTT. Its amino acids are CANPDRGNQPQHF. The chain joins TRBV19 to TRBJ1-5, with 9 middle bases fitting TRBD1. Looking up the germline V gene (reference sequence) yields CDR1 LNHDA and CDR2 SQIVND. The CDR3 numbers 13 residues from cysteine through phenylalanine. Only the CDR3 part of the read is kept: 39 bases, read in frame from the first base. Relative to germline, V is missing 10 bases and J is missing 4 bases, with 5 bases of the junction outside any gene match.